This T cell receptor (beta chain) emerged from a study of blood T cell repertoires in COVID-19. Across the whole study: COVID-19 samples from acute and convalescent phases originated in the United States, Italy and Spain.

TCRdb's table, derived via immunoSEQ multiplex PCR, lists solely in-frame clones and lacks some. The table lists fewer than 200,000 clones, around 81% of them singletons. Trimming at V came to 2 bases and at J to 3 bases, leaving 2 bases not matched to a gene. CDR1 is GTSNPN, CDR2 SVGIG, per germline (reference sequence). The CDR3 length is 14 residues. The clonotype originates from a middle-aged woman with COVID-19, enrolled during active disease. The V call is TRBV30, the J call TRBJ2-3, with 10 bases matching TRBD1. Sequencing was performed on peripheral blood. The DNA for the CDR3 is TGTGCCTGGAGTAGGGGACAGGGGACAGATACGCAGTATTTT. It translates to CAWSRGQGTDTQYF.